This passage covers 10 T cell receptor beta chains from one sample sequenced in a study of blood T cells in healthy people across ages. The use of a sample-barcoded 5' primer and a J-beta primer mix characterized a second PCR of about 7 to 12 cycles. TCRdb re-called the 5' RACE reads with MiXCR, one entry per CDR3 protein. The data show 790,000 or so distinct CDR3 sequences, more than 50% seen once. Sequencing was carried out using blood. The receptors were gathered from a man aged 35 to 55 in good health.

This clonotype was seen more than once but under ten times. The V gene is TRBV5-1, the J gene TRBJ1-1, with D tentatively TRBD1 (5 bases). This CDR3 contains 14 residues. CDR1 and CDR2 (germline): SGHRS, YFSETQ. Trimming took 4 bases from V and 0 from J, leaving 10 bases between them. CDR3 sequence reads: CASSPDRVNTEAFF. CDR3 in DNA: TGCGCCAGCAGCCCTGACAGAGTGAACACTGAAGCTTTCTTT.

The rearrangement uses TRBV6-2 or TRBV6-3 and TRBJ2-7; D is possibly TRBD2 (6 bases). The CDR3 consists of 13 residues. Germline-derived CDR1 and CDR2 are MNHEY and SVGEGT. V gave up 7 bases and J gave up 3 bases, with 13 bases separating them. CDR3 protein: CASTGGVNYEQYF. The CDR3, as DNA: TGTGCCAGCACTGGCGGGGTTAACTACGAGCAGTACTTC.

The rearrangement uses TRBV7-2 and TRBJ2-3; D ambiguous. Trimming shortened V by 0 bases and J by 7 bases, and 14 bases separated the two germline ends. The CDR3 is 15 residues long. Germline V lookup: CDR1 SGHTA, CDR2 FQGNSA. CDR3 DNA: TGTGCCAGCAGCTTAGCATCTTATAGTGTTCATACGCAGTATTTT. Translating it yields CASSLASYSVHTQYF.

This clonotype was seen only a few times. A read error may account for a junction end that differs from germline. The chain couples TRBV5-1 to TRBJ2-3; D is perhaps TRBD2 (5 bases). This CDR3 spans 14 amino acids. Germline V gives CDR1 SGHRS, CDR2 YFSETQ. Here the CDR3 reads CASSLAPGTDTQYF. In DNA, the CDR3 is TGTGCCAGCAGCTTAGCGCCCGGTACAGATACGCAGTATTTT.

This clonotype was seen just once. The J gene is TRBJ1-1, the V gene TRBV5-8; D unresolved. V lost 3 bases and J 1 base, leaving 10 bases between the germline ends. Germline V lookup: CDR1 SGHTS, CDR2 YDEGEE. The CDR3 sequence is 14 residues long. This chain's CDR3 is CASSSEVRNTEAFF. The CDR3 nucleotides read TGTGCCAGCAGCTCCGAAGTACGGAACACTGAAGCTTTCTTT. The full variable domain, completed using reference TRBV5-8 and TRBJ1-1, is EAGVTQSPTHLIKTRGQQATLRCSPISGHTSVYWYQQALGLGLQFLLWYDEGEERNRGNFPPRFSGRQFPNYSSELNVNALELEDSALYLCASSSEVRNTEAFFGQGTRLTVV.

The CDR3 nucleotides read TGTGCCAGCAGCTTAGCCCGGACAGGGGCCCCGTTTGGGTTTGGACCTGGGGCCAACGTCCTGACTTTC. Translation: CASSLARTGAPFGFGPGANVLTF. This chain joins TRBV7-8 and TRBJ2-6; 9 nucleotides align to TRBD1. J gave up 2 bases and V 0 bases, and 20 bases lay outside the gene matches. The CDR3 spans 23 residues. Germline values: CDR1 SGHVS, CDR2 FQNEAQ.

The chain combines TRBV10-3 with TRBJ2-6, with TRBD1 matching over 9 bases. Germline trimming cut 4 bases from V and 1 base from J; bases unmatched to any gene: 8. The germline V gene encodes CDR1 ENHRY and CDR2 SYGVKD. The CDR3 sequence is 18 residues long. The CDR3 sequence: CAISVNRGRGSGANVLTF. The CDR3 DNA reads TGTGCCATCAGTGTAAACAGGGGGCGAGGATCTGGGGCCAACGTCCTGACTTTC.

The genes are TRBV28 and TRBJ2-3; 7 bases fit TRBD2. Germline lookup yields CDR1 MDHEN and CDR2 SYDVKM. V shed 6 bases, J shed 2 bases, and the junction held 11 bases outside the gene matches. The CDR3 runs to 16 residues. The CDR3: CASSSSGVKYTDTQYF. The CDR3 DNA is TGTGCCAGCAGCTCGAGCGGGGTAAAATACACAGATACGCAGTATTTT.

The CDR3 DNA reads TGTGCCAGCAGTTTATCGGCAGGGGACCAGCCCCAGCATTTT. This translates into CASSLSAGDQPQHF. This chain uses TRBV27 with TRBJ1-5; possible D gene TRBD1, 6 bases. The CDR3 has 14 residues. Germline assignment: CDR1 MNHEY and CDR2 SMNVEV (reference sequence). Trimming took 0 bases from V and 7 from J, leaving 10 bases between them.

The chain combines TRBV10-3 with TRBJ2-7; 8 positions match TRBD1. Per the germline V gene, CDR1 is ENHRY and CDR2 is SYGVKD. V lost 6 bases to trimming and J lost 3 bases; unmatched junction nucleotides: 7. The CDR3 sequence is 14 residues long. For the CDR3, the DNA is TGTGCCATCAGCACCGGACAGGGAGACTACGAGCAGTACTTC. It specifies CAISTGQGDYEQYF.